This TCR beta chain was documented in a study of T-cell memory formation after mild COVID-19. Looking at the study overall: Largely donor-specific sequence clusters came from two donors.

One entry per CDR3 protein results from TCRdb running MiXCR on the 5' RACE reads. The sample shows a few hundred thousand distinct CDR3 sequences, approximately 15% of them seen only once. Study-wide findings and caveats: Clones from the second wave (peaking day 37) had unconfirmed SARS-CoV-2 specificity. Shrinking CD4+ clones were chiefly CM and EM; CD8+ ones were chiefly EMRA. Some responding clones appeared in pre-infection memory, suggesting cross-reactive memory joined.

A note on this clonotype: No antigen is known for it.

CDR3 size: 16 residues. Trimming left V 0 bases short and J 0 bases short, with 12 bases between. Per germline, CDR1 ENHRY and CDR2 SYGVKD. The chain links TRBV10-3 to TRBJ2-7; D ambiguous. The sequenced sample was PBMCs or a T cell subset sorted from them (not recorded which). The clonotype was recovered from a young man who had mild COVID-19 (a few samples of this study predate the infection). Cell type and time point are not known. CDR3 residues: CAISESISENSYEQYF. In nucleotides, the CDR3 is TGTGCCATCAGTGAGTCGATATCGGAGAACTCCTACGAGCAGTACTTC.